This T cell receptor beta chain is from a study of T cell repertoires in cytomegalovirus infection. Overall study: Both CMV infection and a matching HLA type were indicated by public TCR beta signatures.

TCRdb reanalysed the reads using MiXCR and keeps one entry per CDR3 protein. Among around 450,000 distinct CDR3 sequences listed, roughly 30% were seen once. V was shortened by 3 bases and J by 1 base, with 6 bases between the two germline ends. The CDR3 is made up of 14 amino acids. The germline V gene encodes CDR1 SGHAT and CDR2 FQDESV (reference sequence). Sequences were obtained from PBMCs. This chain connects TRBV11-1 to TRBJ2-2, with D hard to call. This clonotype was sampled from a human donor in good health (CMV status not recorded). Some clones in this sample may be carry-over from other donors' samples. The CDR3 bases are TGTGCCAGCAGCTTTTTCAAGAACACCGGGGAGCTGTTTTTT. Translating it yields CASSFFKNTGELFF. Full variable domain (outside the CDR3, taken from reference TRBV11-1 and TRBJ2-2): EAEVAQSPRYKITEKSQAVAFWCDPISGHATLYWYRQILGQGPELLVQFQDESVVDDSQLPKDRFSAERLKGVDSTLKIQPAELGDSAMYLCASSFFKNTGELFFGEGSRLTVL.